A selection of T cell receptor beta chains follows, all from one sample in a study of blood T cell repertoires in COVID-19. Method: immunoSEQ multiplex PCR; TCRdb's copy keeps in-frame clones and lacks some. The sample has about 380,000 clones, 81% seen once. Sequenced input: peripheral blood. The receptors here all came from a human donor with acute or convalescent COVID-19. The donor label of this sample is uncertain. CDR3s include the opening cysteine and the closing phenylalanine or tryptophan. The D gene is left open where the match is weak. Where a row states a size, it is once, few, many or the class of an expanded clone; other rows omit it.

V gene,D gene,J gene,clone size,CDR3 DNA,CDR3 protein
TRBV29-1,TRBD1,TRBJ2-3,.,TGCAGCGCGGGACAGGGCACAGATACGCAGTATTTT,CSAGQGTDTQYF
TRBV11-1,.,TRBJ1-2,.,TGTGCCAGCAGCTTTGGAGCAGGGAAAAACTATGGCTACACCTTC,CASSFGAGKNYGYTF
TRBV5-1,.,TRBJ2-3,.,TGCGCCAGCAGCTGGGACATAGACACAGATACGCAGTATTTT,CASSWDIDTDTQYF
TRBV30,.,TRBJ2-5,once,TGTGCCTGGAGTGTACTCTCCTCAGAGACCCAGTACTTC,CAWSVLSSETQYF
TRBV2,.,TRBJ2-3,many,TGTGCCAGCAGTGTTAGAAATACGCAGTATTTT,CASSVRNTQYF
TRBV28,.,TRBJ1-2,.,TGTGCCAGCAGTTCCCCCTACGGCAGGCAGTATGGCTACACCTTC,CASSSPYGRQYGYTF
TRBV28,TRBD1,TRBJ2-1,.,TGTGCCAGCAGTTTCGCGGGCTCCAGGGGGAATGAGCAGTTCTTC,CASSFAGSRGNEQFF
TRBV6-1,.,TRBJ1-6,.,TGTGCCAGCAGTGAGACGACACTCAGGGGCTCACCCCTCCACTTT,CASSETTLRGSPLHF
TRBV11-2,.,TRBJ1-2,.,TGTGCCAGCACGGGAACAGGGCGTGGCTACACCTTC,CASTGTGRGYTF
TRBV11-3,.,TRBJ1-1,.,TGTGCCAGCAGCTTACTAGGGAACACTGAAGCTTTCTTT,CASSLLGNTEAFF
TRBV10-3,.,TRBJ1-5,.,TGTGCCATCAGTGAGTCTACCCGGACTGACAGGTCCAGTCAGCCCCAGCATTTT,CAISESTRTDRSSQPQHF
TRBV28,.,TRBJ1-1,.,TGTGCCAGCAGTCGCGGATTGGGGGGGAACACTGAAGCTTTCTTT,CASSRGLGGNTEAFF
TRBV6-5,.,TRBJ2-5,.,TGTGCCAGCAGTTACTCGGACCAGGGGCTTGAGACCCAGTACTTC,CASSYSDQGLETQYF
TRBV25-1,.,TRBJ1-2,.,TGTGCCAGCAGTGAATCTTCGTCGGGACTTCCTTATGGCTACACCTTC,CASSESSSGLPYGYTF
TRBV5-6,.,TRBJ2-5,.,TGTGCCAGCAGCCTTACGAGATTGTACCAAGAGACCCAGTACTTC,CASSLTRLYQETQYF
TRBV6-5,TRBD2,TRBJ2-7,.,TGTGCCAGCAGCCTCGGGACTAGCGGGAGGTACGAGCAGTACTTC,CASSLGTSGRYEQYF
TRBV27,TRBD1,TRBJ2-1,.,TGTGCCAGCAGTTCTAACAGGGGGGTTAGGGATGAGCAGTTCTTC,CASSSNRGVRDEQFF
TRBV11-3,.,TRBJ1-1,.,TGTGCCAGCAGCTTTTCTCTTAACACTGAAGCTTTCTTT,CASSFSLNTEAFF
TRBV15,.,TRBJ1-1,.,TGTGCCACCAGCAGAGATTTGGGTAGGGAGTGGACTGAAGCTTTCTTT,CATSRDLGREWTEAFF
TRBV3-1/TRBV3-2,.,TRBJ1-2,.,TGTGCCAGCAGCTACGCAATCGGGAGTGGCTACACCTTC,CASSYAIGSGYTF
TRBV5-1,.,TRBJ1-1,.,TGCGCCAGCAGCTTTCTGCCAGGGGCGCAGAACACTGAAGCTTTCTTT,CASSFLPGAQNTEAFF
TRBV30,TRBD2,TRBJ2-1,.,TGTGCCTGGAGTAAGCGGGGGCTCTTCAATGAGCAGTTCTTC,CAWSKRGLFNEQFF
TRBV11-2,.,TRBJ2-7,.,TGTGCCAGCAGCTTAGTCAGACTTGTCGGCGAGCAGTACTTC,CASSLVRLVGEQYF
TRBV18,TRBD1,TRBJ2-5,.,TGTGCCAGCTCACCATCGACAGGGGCAGAGACCCAGTACTTC,CASSPSTGAETQYF
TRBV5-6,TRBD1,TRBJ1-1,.,TGTGCCAGCAGCCAGGGGGACTTTCCGCCGGTAGCTTTCTTT,CASSQGDFPPVAFF
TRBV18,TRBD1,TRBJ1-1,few,TGTGCCAGCCTCGGACAGGGGGCGATGGAAACTGAAGCTTTCTTT,CASLGQGAMETEAFF
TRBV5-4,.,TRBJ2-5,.,TGTGCCAGCAGCTTTACACGAGGGGCGGGGGAGACCCAGTACTTC,CASSFTRGAGETQYF
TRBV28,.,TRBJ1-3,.,TGTGCCAGCAGTACGACAGGTCGAGGAAACACCATATATTTT,CASSTTGRGNTIYF
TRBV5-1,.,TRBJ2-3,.,TGCGCCAGCAGATCGACAGGAAGCACAGATACGCAGTATTTT,CASRSTGSTDTQYF
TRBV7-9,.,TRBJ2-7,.,TGTGCCAGCAGCCCCCCGGGCGAGGGCGGGACCTACGAGCAGTACTTC,CASSPPGEGGTYEQYF
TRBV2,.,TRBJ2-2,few,TGTGCCGCCAACCAGATGGGGGGTAGCGGGGAGCTGTTTTTT,CAANQMGGSGELFF
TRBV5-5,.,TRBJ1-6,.,TGTGCCAGCAGCCTAAACAGGGATTATAATTCACCCCTCCACTTT,CASSLNRDYNSPLHF
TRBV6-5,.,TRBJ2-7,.,TGTGCCAGCCGACGAGGACTGGACGTAGAATACGAGCAGTACTTC,CASRRGLDVEYEQYF
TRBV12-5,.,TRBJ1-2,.,TGTGCTAGTGGTTTGGGGGGCAGGAGAAACTATGGCTACACCTTC,CASGLGGRRNYGYTF
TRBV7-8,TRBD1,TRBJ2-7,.,TGTGCCAGCAGCTTGGGACAGGGTCTTTCCTACGAGCAGTACTTC,CASSLGQGLSYEQYF
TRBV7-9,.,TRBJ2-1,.,TGTGCCAGCAGCCCAGACCCTAGCCGGGCTGAGCAGTTCTTC,CASSPDPSRAEQFF
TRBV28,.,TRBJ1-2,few,TGTGCCAGCAGTTCAGGGTTCGGCTACACCTTC,CASSSGFGYTF
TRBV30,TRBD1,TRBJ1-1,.,TGTGCCTGGGGACAGGGAGCGGGCACTGAAGCTTTCTTT,CAWGQGAGTEAFF